These 18 T cell receptor beta chains originate from one sample sequenced in a study of technical replicates of blood from a handful of donors. Libraries were prepared by immunoSEQ multiplex PCR; TCRdb keeps only in-frame clonotypes and omits some of them. The profile shows about 83,000 clones, around 90% of them singletons. The sequenced sample was T cells isolated from PBMCs. These receptors all stem from a human donor in good health.

The chain links TRBV30 to TRBJ1-4; TRBD1 aligns across 7 bases. From germline, CDR1 is GTSNPN and CDR2 SVGIG (reference sequence). V lost 2 bases, J lost 0 bases, and 9 bases stayed unmatched. The CDR3 has 17 amino acids. The CDR3, as DNA: TGTGCCTGGAGTATGGACAGGAAGGACGCAACTAATGAAAAACTGTTTTTT. The encoded protein is CAWSMDRKDATNEKLFF.

The V call is TRBV29-1, the J call TRBJ2-5; 8 bases are shared with TRBD1. V lost 7 bases and J lost 5; bases outside the gene matches: 24. Germline CDR1 is SQVTM and CDR2 is ANQGSEA. The length of the CDR3 is 18 residues. CDR3 residues: CSAQLPGPGDRRGETQYF. The CDR3 region has the DNA TGCAGCGCCCAACTTCCAGGTCCAGGGGACAGGCGAGGGGAGACCCAGTACTTC.

CDR3 in DNA: TGTGCCAGCAGTGAAAAGGGACATCAAGGCTACACCTTC. It is translated as CASSEKGHQGYTF. The gene calls are TRBV2 and TRBJ1-2; a possible D gene is TRBD1 (6 bases). There are 13 residues in the CDR3. Per the germline V gene, CDR1 is SNHLY and CDR2 is FYNNEI. The V and J ends lost 2 bases and 8 bases respectively, with 12 bases between them.

The CDR3 DNA sequence: TGTGCCAGCAGCCCCAATACGGGGGGCCGCGCAGATACGCAGTATTTT. This encodes CASSPNTGGRADTQYF. The chain is built from TRBV5-4 and TRBJ2-3, with D tentatively TRBD2 (7 bases). CDR1 SGHNT and CDR2 YYREEE come from the germline V gene (reference sequence). This CDR3 is built from 16 residues. The ends were cut back, 4 bases at V and 4 bases at J, with 19 bases in the middle. Complete variable domain (other parts from reference TRBV5-4 and TRBJ2-3): ETGVTQSPTHLIKTRGQQVTLRCSSQSGHNTVSWYQQALGQGPQFIFQYYREEENGRGNFPPRFSGLQFPNYSSELNVNALELDDSALYLCASSPNTGGRADTQYFGPGTRLTVL.

J is TRBJ1-4 and V is TRBV7-9; 7 bases fit TRBD1. Germline V gene sequence: CDR1 SEHNR, CDR2 FQNEAQ (reference sequence). V shed 5 bases, J shed 4 bases, and the junction held 10 bases outside the gene matches. This CDR3 has 16 amino acids. CDR3 amino acids: CASSLNGGQFNEKLFF. The CDR3 DNA reads TGTGCCAGCAGCCTAAATGGGGGACAGTTTAATGAAAAACTGTTTTTT.

The chain uses TRBV19 and TRBJ1-1; 9 bases are a match to TRBD1. After removal of 6 bases from V and 0 bases from J, the junction contained 5 bases not matched to a gene. The CDR3 consists of 15 residues. Germline V lookup: CDR1 LNHDA, CDR2 SQIVND (reference sequence). The CDR3 DNA sequence: TGTGCCAGTAGATGGGGACAGGGAATGAACACTGAAGCTTTCTTT. Translation: CASRWGQGMNTEAFF.

The chain carries TRBV6-5 and TRBJ2-7; 7 nucleotides line up with TRBD2. Germline CDR1 MNHEY, CDR2 SVGAGI. Trimming removed 4 bases from V and 3 bases from J; junction bases left unmatched: 6. The length of the CDR3 is 14 residues. The CDR3, as DNA: TGTGCCAGCAGTTGGTCAGGACTAGTCTACGAGCAGTACTTC. This encodes CASSWSGLVYEQYF.

This chain links TRBV5-4 with TRBJ2-3; 10 positions agree with TRBD2. There are 14 residues in the CDR3. Trimming removed 7 bases from V and 1 base from J; junction bases left unmatched: 3. In germline, CDR1 is SGHNT, CDR2 YYREEE (reference sequence). CDR3 region: CASSGTSGTDTQYF. The CDR3 DNA sequence: TGTGCCAGCTCCGGGACTAGCGGCACAGATACGCAGTATTTT.

V gene TRBV7-9 combines with J gene TRBJ1-5, with 7 bases that match TRBD1. V lost 3 bases to trimming and J lost 6 bases; unmatched junction nucleotides: 8. The CDR3 length is 15 residues. Looked up from germline, CDR1 is SEHNR and CDR2 is FQNEAQ (reference sequence). The CDR3 DNA reads as TGTGCCAGCAGCTTTAGGGACAGAGTACCTCAGCCCCAGCATTTT. Protein: CASSFRDRVPQPQHF. The full variable domain, rest sourced from reference TRBV7-9 and TRBJ1-5, is DTGVSQNPRHKITKRGQNVTFRCDPISEHNRLYWYRQTLGQGPEFLTYFQNEAQLEKSRLLSDRFSAERPKGSFSTLEIQRTEQGDSAMYLCASSFRDRVPQPQHFGDGTRLSIL.

V gene TRBV2 combines with J gene TRBJ2-3, with D tentatively TRBD1 (6 bases). Trimming pared 8 bases from V and 4 bases from J, leaving 13 bases between. The CDR3 runs 13 residues. The germline V gene encodes CDR1 SNHLY and CDR2 FYNNEI. The CDR3 bases are TGTGCCAGCCTGGCAGGGGAGCCAGATACGCAGTATTTT. Protein sequence: CASLAGEPDTQYF.

V gene TRBV30 combines with J gene TRBJ2-2, with D perhaps matching TRBD2 (6 bases). This CDR3 is built from 14 residues. The V gene's germline CDR1 is GTSNPN and CDR2 SVGIG (reference sequence). V shed 8 bases and J shed 8 bases, with 21 bases lying between them. The CDR3 reads CARARDWKQGELFF. The CDR3 DNA follows: TGTGCCCGCGCGCGGGACTGGAAACAAGGGGAGCTGTTTTTT.

This rearrangement joins TRBV5-1 to TRBJ1-1; 8 bases map to TRBD1. This CDR3 has 14 residues. With 4 bases clipped from V and 4 bases from J, the junction kept 6 bases outside the gene matches. Germline V gives CDR1 SGHRS, CDR2 YFSETQ. The CDR3 spells CASSGQGWGTEAFF. CDR3 in DNA: TGCGCCAGCAGCGGACAGGGATGGGGCACTGAAGCTTTCTTT.

The chain carries TRBV19 and TRBJ2-5; 7 nucleotides line up with TRBD2. CDR1 is LNHDA, CDR2 SQIVND, per germline (reference sequence). The trim removed 5 bases at V and 4 bases at J, leaving 10 bases unmatched. This CDR3 has 15 residues. CDR3 protein: CASSSRASGGETQYF. CDR3 DNA: TGTGCCAGTAGTTCCCGGGCCTCGGGAGGAGAGACCCAGTACTTC.

The chain carries TRBV28 and TRBJ2-7; TRBD1 is a possible D gene (7 bases). V gave up 2 bases and J gave up 7 bases, with 24 bases separating them. Germline assignment: CDR1 MDHEN and CDR2 SYDVKM. The CDR3 loop spans 17 amino acids. CDR3 nucleotides: TGTGCCAGCAGTTTAAGGGGGGAGACAGGGAACTCGAAGGAGCAGTACTTC. Protein: CASSLRGETGNSKEQYF.

The V gene is TRBV5-4, the J gene TRBJ2-3; 8 positions agree with TRBD2. The CDR3 length is 15 residues. V dropped 0 bases and J dropped 5; count of bases not matched to a gene: 5. Germline V gives CDR1 SGHNT, CDR2 YYREEE (reference sequence). The CDR3 protein is CASSLDQRGIDTQYF. The CDR3 nucleotides are TGTGCCAGCAGCTTGGATCAGCGGGGGATAGATACGCAGTATTTT.

The rearrangement uses TRBV10-1 and TRBJ1-1, with a tentative D call TRBD1 (6 bases). This CDR3 comprises 12 residues. V lost 5 bases and J 3 bases, leaving 7 bases between the germline ends. Per the germline V gene, CDR1 is WNHNN and CDR2 is SYGVQD (reference sequence). The CDR3 DNA reads TGCGCCAGCAGTCGGACAGACACTGAAGCTTTCTTT. This translates into CASSRTDTEAFF.

This rearrangement joins TRBV6-5 to TRBJ2-1; no reliable D call. Trimming pared 5 bases from V and 7 bases from J, leaving 9 bases between. Looked up from germline, CDR1 is MNHEY and CDR2 is SVGAGI. The CDR3 extends over 12 amino acids. CDR3 in amino acids: CASSRVKNEQFF. CDR3 DNA: TGTGCCAGCAGTAGAGTCAAGAATGAGCAGTTCTTC.

The rearrangement links TRBV19 to TRBJ1-5; tentative D call: TRBD1 (6 bases). V dropped 7 bases and J dropped 5 bases, with 12 bases sitting between them. From germline, CDR1 is LNHDA and CDR2 SQIVND (reference sequence). This CDR3 has 13 residues. The CDR3 here is CASNDRYHQPQHF. The DNA for the CDR3 is TGTGCCAGTAATGACAGGTATCATCAGCCCCAGCATTTT.